The following is a TCR beta chain sequence with its context. Its antigen specificity is not known. Per-nucleotide qualities are absent, and no much larger clonotype sits a single base away. The CDR3 sequence holds 17 residues, the cysteine and phenylalanine included. The entry retains the CDR3 DNA only, 51 bases that are in frame from base 1. V and J are trimmed by 4 bases and 4 bases, and the gene matches miss 15 bases of the junction. Reading the germline V gene gives CDR1 SGHTA and CDR2 FQGNSA. This sample is drawn from a study of T cell responses to AZD1222 COVID-19 vaccine (dated by TCRdb to the early 2020s). For context, the study as a whole: A total of about 230 trial participants underwent TCR sequencing, of whom around 200 received two doses of AZD1222 and about 25 received two doses of the MenACWY control vaccine. Trial participants were enrolled into age subgroups of 18-55, 56-69 and 70-plus years, which contained approximately 150, 28 and 58 TCR-sequenced participants, respectively.

On the study overall, not on this receptor specifically: No day 14 peak-response samples were available, so repertoires were characterized only after the peak T cell response. Only six AZD1222 recipients were SARS-CoV-2 seropositive at baseline, limiting conclusions about previously exposed vaccinees. A significant rise in spike-specific TCR breadth and depth was observed after two AZD1222 doses relative to day 0 and relative to MenACWY recipients. In the small 56-69-year group, the increase in depth fell short of significance, most likely because of low power. The vaccine-associated CD4 TCRs covered the entire spike protein, and the dominant responses fell in regions 160-218 and 743-854. Participants were mostly white British, with more females than males. The authors suggested clonal diversity may have been underestimated. Epitopes outside the regions mutated in the B.1.351 and B.1.1.7 variants were reportedly recognized by nearly half of the unique spike-specific TCRs.

The CDR3 regions of human TCRbeta chains were analyzed by immunosequencing. On the authors' methods: Repertoire TCRs were checked for matches against a reference library of SARS-CoV-2-specific TCRs that had been generated using the MIRA antigen-specificity platform. Breadth was defined as the fraction of unique TCRs that were SARS-CoV-2-associated, and depth was defined as the fraction of total T cells that were SARS-CoV-2-associated. Using the MIRA data, each spike-specific TCR was mapped to the spike region that the TCR reacts to and placed in a CD4 or CD8 class. Log10-transformed breadth and depth values were compared by one-way ANOVA with Sidak's multiple comparisons tests. As stored in TCRdb, this immuneACCESS dataset retains in-frame rearrangements with V and J assigned. A fraction of the clones does not appear; measured against another copy, unresolved V genes explain less than half of the discrepancy, and the remainder lacks a known reason. D and trimming come from the DNA, and the V and J calls and clone size come from that table. The sample table shows 120,000 or so clones, and around 83% are seen once. The top ten clones comprise over 25% of the sample.

The meaning of the sample's time point label: about 28 days (+/-7) after the second vaccine dose. AZD1222 recipients with second doses at about 4 weeks or about 12 weeks were pooled, because spike-specific TCR depth and breadth did not differ between schedules. The vaccinee samples were drawn from two UK trials, COV001 and COV002, one of which was a single-blind randomized controlled phase 2/3 trial testing AZD1222 (ChAdOx1 nCoV-19) in healthy adults. For TCRbeta chain sequencing, PBMC samples from trial participants were taken at day 0 and at day 28 after the second dose. Recombination linked TRBV7-2 to TRBJ2-5, with 7 bases aligning to TRBD1. The source material was peripheral blood, sampled 28 days after the second AZD1222 dose. The source of this sequence is an adult who received the AZD1222 COVID-19 vaccine. The encoded CDR3 is CASSYAKGARFLETQYF. The nucleotides are TGTGCCAGCAGCTATGCCAAGGGGGCTCGGTTTTTAGAGACCCAGTACTTC.